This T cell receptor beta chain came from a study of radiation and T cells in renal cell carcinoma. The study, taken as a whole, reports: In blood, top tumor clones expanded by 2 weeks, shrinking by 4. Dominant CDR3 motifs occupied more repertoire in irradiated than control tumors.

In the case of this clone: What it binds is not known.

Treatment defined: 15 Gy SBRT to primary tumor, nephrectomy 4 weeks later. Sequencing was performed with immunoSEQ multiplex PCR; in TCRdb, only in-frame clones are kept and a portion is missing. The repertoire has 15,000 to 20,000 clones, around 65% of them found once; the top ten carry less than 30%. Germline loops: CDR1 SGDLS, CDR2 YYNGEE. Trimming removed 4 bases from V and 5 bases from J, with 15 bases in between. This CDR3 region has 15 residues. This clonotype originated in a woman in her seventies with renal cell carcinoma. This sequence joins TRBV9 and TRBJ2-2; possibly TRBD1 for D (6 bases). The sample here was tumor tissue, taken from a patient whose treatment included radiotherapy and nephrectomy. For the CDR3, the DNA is TGTGCCAGCAGCTCGACAGGTACTCTAACCGGGGAGCTGTTTTTT. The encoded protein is CASSSTGTLTGELFF.